The source of this TCR beta chain is a study of beta chain features in type 1 diabetes. Whole-study context: There were 90 million to 110 million sorted cells examined across all samples.

As to this clone: The antigen remains unidentified.

Broader study findings: A greater similarity of naive, central memory and Treg TCRB repertoires was seen among patients than among healthy donors.

The authors obtained over 95% purity in all sorted populations. The length of the CDR3 is 15 residues. Expressed TCRB transcripts got sequenced, as all isolated RNA was reverse transcribed. It was found that naive, central memory and regulatory T cell samples averaged around 3.5 million reads. Generated by immunoSEQ multiplex PCR, the TCRdb table keeps only in-frame clones and is missing some. The sample records 860,000 or so clones, 15% to 20% being singletons. Sample: naive CD4+ T cells from blood. The receptor was isolated from a woman aged 18-29 years in good health. The genes are TRBV12-2 and TRBJ2-1; TRBD2 is the table's D call and was not checked against the DNA. TRBV12-2 corresponds to a pseudogene. The CDR3 here is CASRLALPSANEQFF. The CDR3 DNA is TGTGCAAGTCGCTTAGCCCTTCCTAGCGCGAATGAGCAGTTCTTC.